Reported below is one T cell receptor (beta chain). What it recognizes is unknown. This specimen belongs to a study of T cell responses to AZD1222 COVID-19 vaccine. Findings of the study overall: There were mostly white British donors and more females than males, and clonal diversity was possibly underestimated.

Sequencing was performed with immunoSEQ multiplex PCR; in TCRdb, only in-frame clones are kept and a portion is missing. The sample has around 130,000 clones; 80% to 90% are singletons. The receptor was derived from an adult in good health. The sample here was peripheral blood, taken on day 0 of MenACWY control vaccination.

The CDR3 is CASSYSGRMYEQYF. CDR3 nucleotides: TGTGCCAGCAGCTATAGCGGGAGGATGTACGAGCAGTACTTC. The chain has TRBV28 and TRBJ2-7, with TRBD2 matching over 10 bases. V was pared by 6 bases and J by 4 bases, with 6 bases of the junction left unmatched. CDR3 length: 14 amino acids. Germline CDR1 reads MDHEN; CDR2 reads SYDVKM. The full variable domain, completed using reference TRBV28 and TRBJ2-7, is DVKVTQSSRYLVKRTGEKVFLECVQDMDHENMFWYRQDPGLGLRLIYFSYDVKMKEKGDIPEGYSVSREKKERFSLILESASTNQTSMYLCASSYSGRMYEQYFGPGTRLTVT.